This is a list of T cell receptor beta chains from one sample in a study of CD8+ T cells in alopecia areata. Profiled with immunoSEQ multiplex PCR; TCRdb holds only in-frame clones, not every one. The sample carries about 100,000 clones, roughly three fifths recorded once. The material was CD8+ T cells sorted from blood, obtained at approximately week 55, from a patient treated with tofacitinib. Receptors were obtained from a human donor with alopecia areata. Both conserved end residues are part of each CDR3. A D gene is named only where the DNA matches it firmly. A row's size may be missing; if present it is once, few, many or a size class.

cdr3_aa	cdr3_nt	v_call	d_call	j_call	clone_size
CASSPMDRTLDGYTF	TGCGCCAGCAGCCCGATGGACAGGACGTTAGACGGCTACACCTTC	TRBV5-1	TRBD1	TRBJ1-2	few
CASSQVNGGADTQYF	TGCGCCAGCAGCCAAGTGAACGGGGGGGCGGATACGCAGTATTTT	TRBV4-1	TRBD2	TRBJ2-3	few
CASSWGASSWNEQFF	TGTGCCAGTAGTTGGGGGGCTAGTTCTTGGAATGAGCAGTTCTTC	TRBV19	NA	TRBJ2-1	few
CASSDGTPDTQYF	TGTGCCAGCAGTGACGGGACTCCTGATACGCAGTATTTT	TRBV6-1	NA	TRBJ2-3	NA
CSVLQGTDSNQPQHF	TGCAGCGTTCTTCAAGGGACAGATAGCAATCAGCCCCAGCATTTT	TRBV29-1	TRBD1	TRBJ1-5	NA
CASSSDRAGEQYF	TGTGCCAGCAGCTCGGACAGGGCAGGGGAGCAGTACTTC	TRBV7-9	TRBD1	TRBJ2-7	NA
CASRPGGTYEQYF	TGTGCCAGCAGGCCTGGGGGAACCTACGAGCAGTACTTC	TRBV7-9	NA	TRBJ2-7	NA
CASSSWDRDNEKLFF	TGTGCCAGCAGCTCGTGGGACAGGGATAATGAAAAACTGTTTTTT	TRBV7-9	TRBD1	TRBJ1-4	NA
CASSLGRGPLHF	TGTGCCAGCAGCTTAGGGCGGGGACCCCTCCACTTT	TRBV13	NA	TRBJ1-6	NA
CASSRLTGGNSPLHF	TGTGCCAGCAGCCGTTTAACGGGGGGCAATTCACCCCTCCACTTT	TRBV7-9	NA	TRBJ1-6	NA
CSVEPAGTGQVKQYF	TGCAGCGTTGAACCCGCCGGGACAGGGCAGGTGAAGCAGTACTTC	TRBV29-1	TRBD1	TRBJ2-7	NA
CASSLSEGNQPQHF	TGTGCCAGCAGCTTATCTGAGGGGAATCAGCCCCAGCATTTT	TRBV7-9	NA	TRBJ1-5	few
CATAPSGGFYNEQFF	TGTGCCACCGCGCCTAGCGGGGGTTTCTACAATGAGCAGTTCTTC	TRBV19	TRBD2	TRBJ2-1	few
CASSLRTSGGGDTQYF	TGTGCCAGCAGCCTACGGACTAGCGGGGGGGGAGATACGCAGTATTTT	TRBV7-9	TRBD2	TRBJ2-3	NA
CSGGQQVEQFF	TGCAGTGGAGGCCAGCAGGTTGAGCAGTTCTTC	TRBV20-1	NA	TRBJ2-1	NA
CATSRIPGHLNTGELFF	TGTGCCACCAGCAGAATTCCGGGACACCTGAACACCGGGGAGCTGTTTTTT	TRBV15	NA	TRBJ2-2	NA
CAISESVLAAPQYF	TGTGCCATCAGTGAGTCGGTGCTAGCGGCCCCCCAGTACTTC	TRBV10-3	TRBD2	TRBJ2-5	few
CASSSGLGSYEQYF	TGTGCCAGCAGTTCGGGACTAGGCTCCTACGAGCAGTACTTC	TRBV6-5	TRBD2	TRBJ2-7	few
CASSEAWAGANTGELFF	TGTGCCAGCAGTGAAGCGTGGGCTGGCGCGAACACCGGGGAGCTGTTTTTT	TRBV2	NA	TRBJ2-2	few
CSVEDRSRAYHTDTQYF	TGCAGCGTTGAAGATCGTTCCAGGGCATACCACACAGATACGCAGTATTTT	TRBV29-1	NA	TRBJ2-3	few
CAISQGGSEQFF	TGTGCCATCAGCCAAGGAGGGTCTGAGCAGTTCTTC	TRBV10-3	NA	TRBJ2-1	NA
CAINHLGQRPPGELFF	TGTGCCATCAACCATCTGGGACAGAGGCCCCCCGGGGAGCTGTTTTTT	TRBV10-3	TRBD1	TRBJ2-2	few
CASSAPSSGTGIAGELFF	TGTGCCAGCAGCGCCCCATCTTCCGGGACAGGGATCGCCGGGGAGCTGTTTTTT	TRBV9	TRBD1	TRBJ2-2	once
CASSLQSSYEQYF	TGTGCCAGCAGCTTGCAGTCTTCCTACGAGCAGTACTTC	TRBV5-6	NA	TRBJ2-7	few
CASGFGTGGEQYF	TGTGCTAGTGGTTTCGGGACAGGGGGCGAGCAGTACTTC	TRBV12-5	TRBD1	TRBJ2-7	NA
CASSLDGGFGETQYF	TGCGCCAGCAGCTTGGATGGAGGATTTGGTGAGACCCAGTACTTC	TRBV5-1	NA	TRBJ2-5	few
CASSQAGGSQPQHF	TGTGCCAGCAGTCAGGCAGGGGGAAGTCAGCCCCAGCATTTT	TRBV7-9	TRBD1	TRBJ1-5	NA
CASSHYSNQPQHF	TGTGCCAGCAGTCATTATAGCAATCAGCCCCAGCATTTT	TRBV27	NA	TRBJ1-5	NA
CASSGGRVAYEQYF	TGTGCCAGCAGTGGAGGCAGGGTAGCTTACGAGCAGTACTTC	TRBV27	NA	TRBJ2-7	NA
CASSDVPGLKNEQFF	TGTGCCAGCAGCGATGTCCCGGGACTAAAGAATGAGCAGTTCTTC	TRBV9	TRBD2	TRBJ2-1	NA
CASSSAAEGRYNEQFF	TGTGCCAGCAGCTCCGCGGCGGAGGGCCGCTACAATGAGCAGTTCTTC	TRBV11-2	NA	TRBJ2-1	NA
CASSLVGLGYEQYF	TGTGCCAGCAGCTTGGTCGGACTGGGCTACGAGCAGTACTTC	TRBV7-2	NA	TRBJ2-7	few
CASSPSLGGFWVTQYF	TGTGCCAGCAGCCCCTCCCTGGGGGGGTTTTGGGTGACCCAGTACTTC	TRBV27	TRBD2	TRBJ2-5	NA
CASSYLIGGRADTQYF	TGTGCCAGCAGTTACTTGATTGGGGGCAGGGCAGATACGCAGTATTTT	TRBV6-6	NA	TRBJ2-3	NA
CASSLGMVRQETQYF	TGTGCCAGCAGCTTAGGGATGGTCAGGCAAGAGACCCAGTACTTC	TRBV13	NA	TRBJ2-5	NA
CASYLLDRGAHEQYF	TGCGCCAGCTACCTGCTGGACAGGGGTGCCCACGAGCAGTACTTC	TRBV5-1	TRBD1	TRBJ2-7	NA
CASSPYPLAPSYNEQFF	TGTGCCAGCAGCCCGTACCCATTAGCACCCTCCTACAATGAGCAGTTCTTC	TRBV5-6	NA	TRBJ2-1	NA
CASSESGSQLLYGYTF	TGTGCCAGCAGTGAAAGTGGCAGCCAACTCCTCTATGGCTACACCTTC	TRBV2	NA	TRBJ1-2	NA
CAWGTAGNSPLHF	TGTGCCTGGGGGACGGCGGGTAATTCACCCCTCCACTTT	TRBV30	NA	TRBJ1-6	NA
CAVQGPQGAPPSYEQYF	TGTGCAGTGCAGGGGCCTCAGGGAGCCCCCCCCTCCTACGAGCAGTACTTC	TRBV7-9	NA	TRBJ2-7	NA